Below, 3 T cell receptor beta chains from the same sample are listed, as sequenced in a study of shared clonotypes between healthy human individuals. Measured with immunoSEQ multiplex PCR; TCRdb has only the in-frame clones, and not every one. This table holds over a million clones, approximately 80% found once. Sequences were obtained from memory CD4+ T cells from PBMCs. Subset meaning: CD45RA-negative fraction. These receptor sequences come from a man aged 18 to 29 in good health. Some clones in this sample may be carry-over from other donors' samples.

The chain has TRBV11-3 and TRBJ2-3; D could derive from TRBD1 or TRBD2 (6 bases each). Germline CDR1 is SGHNT and CDR2 is YENEEA. The CDR3 sequence is 12 residues long. Trimming shortened V by 1 base and J by 9 bases, and 8 bases separated the two germline ends. The CDR3 protein is CASSLVGGTQYF. CDR3 sequence (DNA): TGTGCCAGCAGCTTAGTCGGGGGCACGCAGTATTTT.

This clone was observed a handful of times. The chain links TRBV9 to TRBJ2-7; TRBD1 matches 10 bases. Per germline, CDR1 SGDLS and CDR2 YYNGEE. The CDR3 is made up of 17 amino acids. V was pared by 0 bases and J by 5 bases, with 11 bases of the junction left unmatched. Here the CDR3 DNA reads TGTGCCAGCAGCGTAGCAATTGGGACAGGGGCCCCTGACGAGCAGTACTTC. Its protein is CASSVAIGTGAPDEQYF. Combining the CDR3 with reference TRBV9 and TRBJ2-7 gives the whole variable domain DSGVTQTPKHLITATGQRVTLRCSPRSGDLSVYWYQQSLDQGLQFLIQYYNGEERAKGNILERFSAQQFPDLHSELNLSSLELGDSALYFCASSVAIGTGAPDEQYFGPGTRLTVT.

This clone was observed a single time. The chain employs TRBV27 and TRBJ1-2, with TRBD1 identical over 9 bases. The CDR3 extends over 14 amino acids. Germline V gene lookup returns CDR1 MNHEY and CDR2 SMNVEV (reference sequence). J gave up 7 bases and V 2 bases, and 5 bases lay outside the gene matches. CDR3 residues: CASSLVQGAGGYTF. The CDR3 DNA reads TGTGCCAGCAGTTTAGTACAGGGGGCCGGTGGCTACACCTTC.